This T cell receptor (beta chain) was documented in a study of early T cells in non-severe SARS-CoV-2 infection (dated by TCRdb to the early 2020s). Background for the entire study: Because TCR sequencing relied on bulk RNA taken from unsorted whole blood, pairing of alpha and beta chains was not possible.

Preparation of the library involved 5' RACE. Instrument on record: NextSeq 500. Unique molecular identifiers were attached to individual cDNA molecules in the TCR library protocol so that sequencing error and PCR bias could be corrected. Both TCR alpha and beta chains were sequenced, and tight co-correlation was observed between alpha and beta sequence abundances in each sample. The original pipeline was this. V gene, J gene and CDR3 annotation of TCR sequences was performed with Decombinator V4. TCRs were defined as expanded if a significant change between any two time points was detected under a Poisson model with p below 0.0001. Abundances of TCRs were expressed as counts per million after normalisation to the total number of TCRs sequenced in each sample. MAIT TCRs were defined by TRAV1-2 paired with TRAJ12, TRAJ20 or TRAJ33, and iNKT TCRs by TRAV10 paired with TRAJ18. A search of VDJdb, accessed on 1 November 2021, was run for TCRs annotated to CMV, EBV and SARS-CoV-2, with TCRs annotated for multiple antigens excluded. Using fastp trimming at Q25 and MiXCR clonotype assembly, TCRdb reanalyzed the public sequencing data and kept in-frame beta chains. Under each unique CDR3 protein, matching rows form one entry showing the most common genes and DNA. TCRdb, not the authors, supplied the V and J calls. The sample records about 100,000 distinct CDR3 sequences, 11% of which are singletons. The top ten clones comprise approximately 8.1% of the sample.

This clonotype was picked up many times. Which antigen it targets is not known. No base quality values were provided; no much bigger clone lies one nucleotide off. Reading the germline V gene (reference sequence) gives CDR1 DFQATT and CDR2 SNEGSKA. Inclusive of the bounding cysteine and phenylalanine, the CDR3 is 12 residues long. Only the CDR3 region is kept as DNA, spanning 36 bases read in frame from base 1. Germline trimming: 6 bases from V, 5 bases from J; junction bases outside gene matches: 6. A case-control design nested within a healthcare worker cohort in London, UK, was used, with weekly nasopharyngeal swab PCR tests and blood sampling performed. Healthcare workers were enrolled in the week of the UK lockdown, from 23 to 31 March 2020, and were followed every week for up to 16 weeks. Study-wide conclusions, independent of this receptor: VDJdb matching was skewed toward anti-spike CD8 responses and likely underestimated virus-specific expansions by missing private and CD4 specificities.

The V and J segments used are TRBV20-1 and TRBJ1-1; TRBD1 lines up with 7 middle nucleotides. The sequencing sample was made of whole blood. The receptor was isolated from an adult who was a healthcare worker with PCR-confirmed SARS-CoV-2 infection or an uninfected control (not recorded which). The CDR3 here reads CSAQRGRTEAFF. The DNA sequence is TGCAGTGCCCAAAGGGGGCGGACTGAAGCTTTCTTT.